Reported below is one T cell receptor (beta chain). What antigen it recognizes has not been identified. Per-base qualities were not stored, and no clone one base away is much larger. This specimen belongs to a study of cytomegalovirus exposure and HLA in healthy donors (dated 2017 in TCRdb). Background on the whole study: An earlier analysis of approximately 550 of the donors reported about 290 Gb of sequence data and some 100 million unique TCR beta sequences from about 200 million T cells. Approximately 310 gigabases of sequencing data and tens of millions of unique TCR sequences were included in an early release covering over 600 HLA-typed donors. Of the roughly 400 genotyped donors, 65% to 90% were placed in the genetic ancestry cluster associated with self-reported Caucasian donors. The study aimed to test whether signatures of past pathogen exposure could be identified by cataloging public T cell receptors. Using immunosequencing, the study profiled T cell repertoires from 666 subjects and related those repertoires to cytomegalovirus serostatus. A separate validation cohort of 90 to 150 different subjects was used in addition to the roughly 620-subject first cohort. High-throughput TCR immunosequencing, statistical association of individual TCRs with disease status, and machine learning were combined to predict cytomegalovirus infection status. To study patterns of TCR occurrence, a later analysis re-analyzed previously published TCR beta repertoires from more than 550 donors and added high-resolution HLA genotyping. Rather than using new phenotypic data, the later analysis identified candidate immune exposures from TCR beta sequences and from how often those sequences occurred across donors. An earlier analysis of some 500 of the donors applied high-throughput TCR beta sequencing to assess whether each TCR beta V gene segment acted as functional or pseudogenic. Donor age, sex, ethnicity and CMV serostatus were collected together with the repertoire data. Genome-wide SNP genotypes for about 60% of the 666 donors were used in a later genetic analysis, which treated that subset as a discovery cohort. Every discovery cohort repertoire had been produced on one sequencing platform. HLA typing included class I and class II loci at four-digit resolution. Typing coverage differed by locus: A, B, C, DRB1 and DQB1 were typed in roughly 629-640 donors, DQA1 in about 500, DPA1 in 600 to 610, and DPB1 in roughly 450. Because of strong linkage in the cohort, four or five DR-DQ haplotypes were treated as single units for association and clustering. Among some 410 genotyped donors of the cohort, an average of about 240,000 unique TCR beta nucleotide sequences were sequenced per donor, about a sixth of them non-productive.

General study outcomes and caveats: The only immune exposure information available for the cohort was CMV serostatus. In an earlier analysis of approximately 600 of the donors, most TCR beta V segments were observed in productive rearrangements about 87% or about 30% of the time, broadly matching IMGT annotations. A later analysis reported that several top co-occurrence clusters appeared linked to parvovirus B19, influenza, CMV and Epstein-Barr virus. Assigning TCR associations to individual alleles was difficult when HLA alleles, especially DR and DQ, strongly co-occurred. According to a later analysis, most CMV-associated TCR beta chains appeared to be HLA-restricted, and the HLA associations seemed to be driven largely by CMV exposure. A group of highly shared sequence variants was considered likely to be a technical artifact of the sequencing pipeline. Linkage disequilibrium might explain the correlated functional status among segregating V segments, but an unknown experimental factor could not be excluded. Specific HLA alleles were associated with 16,951 TCR beta sequences at a false discovery rate of 0.05 in a later analysis. Because counts were too low, about 15 rarely observed V segments, including chromosome 9 orphons, were left out of the earlier analysis of a few hundred of the donors. V-gene and J-gene trimming of TCR beta chains was associated with a missense DCLRE1C variant in a later genetic analysis, and the association was replicated in an independent cohort. A further reported finding was that TCR beta sequences accurately predicted the HLA-A and HLA-B alleles for most subjects in the first cohort. The classifier was reported to diagnose cytomegalovirus status with high specificity and sensitivity in both the original cohort and the validation cohort. The authors suggested that the approach could potentially be generalized to other disease states and immunological phenotypes. A later genetic analysis reported fewer N-insertions in productive TCRs among donors in an Asian-associated ancestry cluster than the roughly 670-donor mean. Across donors, most TCR sequences were observed very rarely, whereas some public TCRs were present in many individuals. Because HLA typing was unavailable for some donors at each locus, only the typed subset was used in association tests. According to a later analysis, TCR association rates differed among HLA loci, with DRB1 alleles showing the most associated TCRs and HLA-C alleles showing the fewest. In the study, roughly 160 TCR beta chains were listed as associated with cytomegalovirus. In vitro tests confirmed that a few of the cytomegalovirus-associated TCR beta chains recognize cytomegalovirus antigens. In this cohort, only TCR beta chains were sequenced, and detectable features were limited by the absence of alpha or paired-chain data. Roughly uniform sequencing depth across donors was assumed in presence/absence analyses, although this assumption may not hold. Some IMGT-functional V segments, including TRBV6-2 and TRBV6-3, could not be distinguished by the 87-base-pair reads and were therefore excluded. Compared with equally common non-associated chains, HLA-associated TCR beta chains in a later analysis were more clonally expanded and had lower generation probabilities.

Inclusive of the bounding cysteine and phenylalanine, the CDR3 is 16 residues long. Kept here is only the CDR3 DNA, which spans 48 bases and is read in frame from base 1. Taken from the germline V gene (reference sequence), the CDR1 and CDR2 loops are SEHNR and FQNEAQ. The germline V end is reduced by 5 bases and the J end by 3 bases; junction bases left unmatched: 9. The library came from the immunoSEQ multiplex PCR assay. For the multiplex PCR, a mixture combining 60 forward primers for TCR Vbeta segments and 13 reverse primers for TCR Jbeta segments was used. Amplification of the CDR3 region of rearranged TCR beta genes was performed with a multiplex PCR assay on genomic DNA. On the Illumina HiSeq System, the amplified TCR beta libraries were sequenced as 87-base-pair reads. For the original study's pipeline: A later analysis counted about 80 million unique TCR beta chains across the 550 to 700 repertoires, and around 9.9 million of these chains were shared by at least two donors. Raw reads were error-corrected and collapsed into unique sequences with a nearest-neighbor algorithm that merged closely related sequences to remove PCR and sequencing errors. V, D and J gene segments were assigned by aligning CDR3 sequences to IMGT reference sequences. For a sequence to be retained, a match of at least six nucleotides was required to both a V gene segment and a J gene segment. A rearrangement counted as productive if the CDR3 had no stop codons and remained in frame with V and J, and every other rearrangement counted as non-productive. Following IMGT convention, CDR3 was defined as the stretch from the second conserved V-encoded cysteine to the conserved J-encoded phenylalanine. The earlier analysis of about 610 of the donors excluded any sequence lacking an unambiguous match to a single V gene segment. In an earlier analysis of about 590 of the donors, a V segment was called functional when productive rearrangements were above 56.7%, and segregating when the standard deviation between donors exceeded 5%. A statistical classification framework was built for diagnosing cytomegalovirus status from the catalog of TCR beta chain sequences. In a later analysis, TCR nucleotide sequences were compared against IMGT/GENE-DB human TR gene sequences so that V and J genes could be assigned. In a later analysis, CDR3 sequences and most-parsimonious VDJ recombination scenarios were assigned using the TCRdist pipeline. In a later analysis, each TCR beta chain was defined by its CDR3 amino acid sequence together with its V-gene family, and reads lacking a unique V-gene family were excluded. To address suspected cross-contamination and a sequencing artifact, a later analysis removed around 590 highly shared, low-generation-probability nucleotide sequences. For each public chain, a later analysis derived a clonal expansion index from normalized ranks of inferred template counts within each repertoire. Generation probabilities in a later analysis came from a VDJ recombination model fitted to out-of-frame rearrangements, and those results were checked against IGoR. A later analysis scored TCR-TCR, TCR-HLA and TCR-CMV co-occurrence with hypergeometric tests, applying a repertoire-size bias correction to TCR pairs. To estimate false discovery rates, a later analysis permuted the HLA or CMV assignments 20 times. A later analysis grouped co-occurring TCRs with DBSCAN, adding TCRdist sequence similarity when clustering within HLA-allele-positive subsets. Repertoires with fewer than 30,000 or more than 120,000 public chains were left out of co-occurrence clustering, as were about five repertoires with anomalous nucleotide sharing. Held by TCRdb, this immuneACCESS table contains in-frame sequences only and omits some clones. Under half of the omission traces to an unresolved V gene where checked; the cause of the rest is unknown. The V and J calls and the clone size are those of that table, but D and trimming were determined from the DNA. This sample comprises about 190,000 clones, about 77% of them detected only once. The ten largest clones add up to around 5.9% of the sample.

In total, just over 650 healthy bone marrow donors made up the cohort. Cohort members were all nominally healthy when sampled, although unrecorded immune exposures were likely present. The donor tested CMV seropositive and was one of the 289 seropositive cohort members. A peripheral blood sample was provided by each donor, and peripheral blood mononuclear cells were used for TCR beta sequencing. The Qiagen DNeasy Blood Extraction Kit was used to extract genomic DNA from the blood cell samples. The chain uses TRBV7-9 and TRBJ2-2; TRBD1 aligns with 7 central bases. The TCR was taken from a woman aged 25 to 39 in good health and CMV-seropositive. The sample consisted of PBMCs. The bases read TGTGCCAGCAGCCAAGGCCGGGACAGATACACCGGGGAGCTGTTTTTT. Translated, this gives CASSQGRDRYTGELFF.